This T cell receptor (beta chain) was profiled in a study of response to subunit inactivated influenza vaccine (dated by TCRdb to about 2018). In the study overall: To follow how T cells responded to a trivalent subunit inactivated influenza vaccine, the researchers relied on deep quantitative profiling of the T cell receptor repertoire. On the study overall, not on this receptor specifically: According to the authors, only a limited number of new T cells may be recruited by each seasonal influenza vaccination.

The CDR1 and CDR2 encoded by the germline V gene (reference sequence) are LNHNV and YYDKDF. V loses 4 bases, J loses 2 bases, and the germline ends lie 12 bases apart. Reading from cysteine to phenylalanine, the CDR3 counts 16 amino acids. Of all the DNA, just the CDR3 is kept, 48 bases in frame from base 1. For this clonotype: The specificity of this receptor is unknown. No clone much larger than this one lies a single base away; base qualities are absent.

Libraries were built with RT-PCR. Sequencing was carried out with an Illumina HiSeq 2500. TCRdb applied fastp at Q25 and MiXCR to the public reads, then kept only in-frame beta chains. Every entry covers one CDR3 protein and lists the most common genes and DNA from its rows. The sample profile shows over 750,000 distinct CDR3 sequences; around 20% of them were found once. Together, the top ten hold roughly 10% of the sample. Sequencing used PBMCs from blood, obtained 4 to 6 days after vaccination. The receptor was derived from a man between 45 and 60 years old who received an inactivated influenza vaccine. Donor details come from another sample of the same person, matched by shared clones. Here the chain combines TRBV15 and TRBJ2-6; the best D guess is TRBD1, with 6 bases matching. This receptor has the CDR3 CATSKYREPGANVLTF. Read as DNA, the sequence is TGTGCCACCAGCAAATACAGGGAACCTGGGGCCAACGTCCTGACTTTC.